This entry lists 18 T cell receptor beta chains sequenced from one sample in a study of T cell changes during pregnancy in multiple sclerosis. The assay was immunoSEQ multiplex PCR, and TCRdb's table has in-frame clones only and misses some. The sample yields about 50,000 clones, over 80% seen once. The sequences come from CD4+ T cells from peripheral blood mononuclear cells, collected in the third trimester of pregnancy. The receptors come from a female donor with multiple sclerosis, enrolled in a pregnancy study.

This chain links TRBV7-2 with TRBJ1-2; 7 positions agree with TRBD1. Germline trimming cut 5 bases from V and 2 bases from J; bases unmatched to any gene: 8. Germline CDR1 SGHTA, CDR2 FQGNSA. This CDR3 comprises 15 residues. DNA for the CDR3: TGTGCCAGCAGCCTGCAGGGGACAGCGAACTATGGCTACACCTTC. It translates to CASSLQGTANYGYTF.

V is TRBV7-8 and J is TRBJ2-3, with 13 bases lining up with TRBD2. V lost 5 bases, J lost 5 bases, and 10 bases stayed unmatched. Per germline, CDR1 SGHVS and CDR2 FQNEAQ. This CDR3 contains 17 residues. The CDR3 DNA follows: TGTGCCAGCAGCCCATACACTAGCGGGGGGGCTGTAGATACGCAGTATTTT. As protein: CASSPYTSGGAVDTQYF.

The rearrangement joins TRBV30 to TRBJ1-1; 9 nucleotides match TRBD1. The CDR3 runs to 15 residues. The germline V gene has CDR1 GTSNPN and CDR2 SVGIG (reference sequence). V dropped 2 bases and J dropped 3; count of bases not matched to a gene: 7. The CDR3 loop reads CAWSPVGTGHTEAFF. In DNA form, the CDR3 reads TGTGCCTGGAGTCCGGTTGGGACAGGGCACACTGAAGCTTTCTTT.

The chain uses TRBV2 and TRBJ1-2; a weak D match, TRBD1 (6 bases). This CDR3 contains 13 residues. Trimming removed 7 bases from V and 8 bases from J, with 17 bases in between. Germline V gene sequence: CDR1 SNHLY, CDR2 FYNNEI. Here the CDR3 reads CASNPRGAEGYTF. The CDR3 DNA reads TGTGCCAGCAACCCCCGGGGGGCGGAAGGCTACACCTTC.

The V gene is TRBV4-2, the J gene TRBJ2-3; TRBD2 aligns across 7 bases. The V gene end was trimmed by 0 bases and the J gene end by 8 bases; junction bases not matched to a gene: 2. This CDR3 has 13 residues. The germline V gene encodes CDR1 LGHNA and CDR2 YNFKEQ. DNA of the CDR3: TGTGCCAGCAGCCAAGATACTAGCGTTACGCAGTATTTT. As protein: CASSQDTSVTQYF.

This clone was found once. This rearrangement joins TRBV5-1 to TRBJ1-6, with D possibly being TRBD1 (5 bases). CDR1 SGHRS and CDR2 YFSETQ come from the germline V gene. V lost 0 bases and J lost 7, with 14 bases in between. The CDR3 sequence is 16 residues long. As DNA, the CDR3 is TGCGCCAGCAGCTTGGACCCCCGACAGAGCAATTCACCCCTCCACTTT. This gives the protein CASSLDPRQSNSPLHF.

This chain joins TRBV18 and TRBJ1-4, with 8 bases aligning to TRBD1. V lost 1 base and J lost 7; bases outside the gene matches: 5. The CDR3 extends over 15 amino acids. The germline V gene encodes CDR1 KGHSH and CDR2 LQKENI. The CDR3 DNA follows: TGTGCCAGCTCACCACGGACAGGGTCTGGTGAAAAACTGTTTTTT. This encodes CASSPRTGSGEKLFF.

V usage is TRBV11-2 and J usage is TRBJ2-1; TRBD1 matches 7 bases. This CDR3 is built from 14 residues. Germline CDR1 is SGHAT and CDR2 is FQNNGV. V trimming: 4 bases; J trimming: 5 bases; junction bases outside the gene matches: 5. CDR3 loop: CASSSTGTDNEQFF. DNA for the CDR3: TGTGCCAGCAGCTCGACCGGGACAGACAATGAGCAGTTCTTC.

The rearrangement uses TRBV5-4 and TRBJ1-1; TRBD1 aligns across 8 bases. Trimming cost V 2 bases and J 2 bases; bases outside gene matches: 8. In germline, CDR1 is SGHNT, CDR2 YYREEE (reference sequence). The CDR3 is 16 residues long. The CDR3 DNA reads as TGTGCCAGCAGCTTCACTGTAGGGACAGGAAACACTGAAGCTTTCTTT. Translation: CASSFTVGTGNTEAFF.

The chain recombines TRBV7-2 with TRBJ1-6; D gene ambiguous. CDR1 and CDR2 (germline): SGHTA, FQGNSA. Trimming removed 3 bases from V and 0 bases from J, with 6 bases in between. The CDR3 is 15 residues long. DNA of the CDR3: TGTGCCAGCAGCTTGGGGAGCTCCTATAATTCACCCCTCCACTTT. The encoded protein is CASSLGSSYNSPLHF.

The CDR3 protein is CASSPRTSAYNEQFF. CDR3 DNA: TGTGCCAGCTCACCACGTACTAGCGCCTACAATGAGCAGTTCTTC. The rearrangement links TRBV18 to TRBJ2-1, with 7 bases matching TRBD2. Germline trimming cut 1 base from V and 2 bases from J; bases unmatched to any gene: 2. CDR3 length equals 15 residues. From germline, CDR1 is KGHSH and CDR2 LQKENI.

The J gene is TRBJ2-1, the V gene TRBV4-3, with 7 bases aligning to TRBD1. The CDR3 spans 16 residues. Trimming cost V 0 bases and J 8 bases; bases outside gene matches: 10. The V gene's germline CDR1 is LGHNA and CDR2 YSLEER. CDR3 region: CASSQDPRQGVYEQFF. As DNA, the CDR3 is TGCGCCAGCAGCCAAGACCCCCGGCAGGGGGTTTATGAGCAGTTCTTC.

V gene TRBV5-1 combines with J gene TRBJ2-3, with 9 nucleotides matching TRBD2. Germline V CDR1 and CDR2: SGHRS, YFSETQ. This CDR3 region has 16 residues. V gave up 4 bases and J gave up 0 bases; unmatched junction bases: 6. In nucleotides, the CDR3 is TGCGCCAGCAGCCTCGGACTAGCGACGAGCACAGATACGCAGTATTTT. Translated, it gives CASSLGLATSTDTQYF.

The chain has TRBV19 and TRBJ1-1; 8 bases line up with TRBD1. Losses at the gene ends were 4 bases for V and 1 base for J; bases not matched to a gene: 2. CDR1 and CDR2 (germline): LNHDA, SQIVND (reference sequence). The CDR3 is 14 residues long. Written as DNA, the CDR3 is TGTGCCAGTAGTAGAGACAGGGGGAACACTGAAGCTTTCTTT. As protein: CASSRDRGNTEAFF.

This sequence joins TRBV7-8 and TRBJ1-5; a possible D gene is TRBD1 (5 bases). Trimming removed 0 bases at V and 1 base at J, with 7 bases between. Germline CDR1 SGHVS, CDR2 FQNEAQ. This CDR3 contains 15 residues. CDR3 sequence: CASSLARQSNQPQHF. CDR3 DNA sequence: TGTGCCAGCAGCTTAGCGAGACAGAGCAATCAGCCCCAGCATTTT.

CDR3 region: CASSVGPSGETQYF. The CDR3 DNA reads as TGTGCCAGCAGCGTAGGTCCTAGCGGGGAGACCCAGTACTTC. The rearrangement joins TRBV9 to TRBJ2-5, with 8 positions matching TRBD2. This CDR3 region has 14 residues. The J segment lost 5 bases and the V segment lost 0 bases, leaving 3 bases of the junction unmatched. Germline lookup yields CDR1 SGDLS and CDR2 YYNGEE.

The genes are TRBV5-4 and TRBJ2-1, with 9 bases aligning to TRBD2. This CDR3 comprises 16 residues. V gave up 0 bases and J gave up 5 bases; unmatched junction bases: 6. Germline values: CDR1 SGHNT, CDR2 YYREEE (reference sequence). The CDR3 DNA follows: TGTGCCAGCAGCTTGGGTCCAGCGGGGGGCGACAATGAGCAGTTCTTC. Translation: CASSLGPAGGDNEQFF.

The chain has TRBV7-2 and TRBJ1-1; D not resolved. The CDR3 is 17 amino acids. V shed 1 base and J shed 6 bases, with 21 bases lying between them. CDR1 is SGHTA, CDR2 FQGNSA, per germline. CDR3 sequence reads: CASSLGRVGQRISEAFF. Written as DNA, the CDR3 is TGTGCCAGCAGCTTAGGGAGGGTTGGGCAGAGAATATCTGAAGCTTTCTTT.